This passage covers 7 T cell receptor beta chains from one sample sequenced in a study of shared clonotypes between healthy human individuals (TCRdb year 2020). Library creation used the immunoSEQ multiplex PCR assay. This immuneACCESS table, as held by TCRdb, lists in-frame sequences with V and J called but not all clones. Of the missing ones, under half trace to an unresolved V gene in checked studies; the others have no known cause. The sample table records approximately 470,000 clones; about 72% of these occur just once. Around 13% of the sample lies in the top ten. The sequencing input was PBMCs. All receptors come from a woman aged 40 to 55 in good health. Some clones in this sample may be carry-over from other donors' samples.

For this clone: Other nucleotide sequences in the sample specify the same CDR3. The chain employs TRBV27 and TRBJ1-1, with TRBD1 matching over 7 bases. Germline values: CDR1 MNHEY, CDR2 SMNVEV (reference sequence). V lost 5 bases to trimming and J lost 5 bases; unmatched junction nucleotides: 5. The CDR3 runs to 13 residues. The CDR3 here is CASSRQGGTEAFF. In DNA, the CDR3 is TGTGCCAGCAGTCGCCAGGGGGGTACTGAAGCTTTCTTT.

The V and J genes are TRBV4-1 and TRBJ2-7; 8 bases fit TRBD1. V gave up 4 bases and J gave up 3 bases; unmatched junction bases: 8. The CDR3 extends over 15 amino acids. The germline CDR1 and CDR2 sequences are MGHRA and YSYEKL. The CDR3 coding sequence is TGCGCCAGCAGCCCAGTCGGACAGGGAGTCTACGAGCAGTACTTC. Residues: CASSPVGQGVYEQYF.

The gene calls are TRBV27 and TRBJ2-5; the D is unclear. Germline values: CDR1 MNHEY, CDR2 SMNVEV (reference sequence). Trimming took off 5 bases at V and 0 bases at J, with 4 bases between the two ends. This CDR3 spans 12 amino acids. DNA for the CDR3: TGTGCCAGCAGTGGGTACCAAGAGACCCAGTACTTC. It translates to CASSGYQETQYF.

The rearrangement joins TRBV28 to TRBJ2-1; 10 bases agree with TRBD2. Germline lookup yields CDR1 MDHEN and CDR2 SYDVKM. This CDR3 region has 15 residues. The junction had 11 bases not matched to a gene; V was cut back by 5 bases and J by 10 bases. The DNA for the CDR3 is TGTGCCAGCAGTCCTAGCGGGAGCAGGGAATGGGAGCAGTTCTTC. It yields the protein CASSPSGSREWEQFF.

This clone has a handful of counts. This CDR3 is also generated by other DNA sequences in the sample. The chain is built from TRBV2 and TRBJ1-2; D remains ambiguous. This CDR3 region has 13 residues. V shed 4 bases and J shed 2 bases, with 8 bases lying between them. Germline-derived CDR1 and CDR2 are SNHLY and FYNNEI. The CDR3 reads CASSVGGNYGYTF. CDR3 coding DNA: TGTGCCAGCAGTGTGGGAGGGAACTATGGCTACACCTTC.

The chain uses TRBV7-7 and TRBJ2-5; D is unresolved. CDR3 length equals 14 residues. Germline lookup yields CDR1 SSHAT and CDR2 FNYEAQ (reference sequence). Deletions cut 3 bases from V and 0 bases from J, with 8 bases between. In nucleotides, the CDR3 is TGTGCCAGCAGCTTGTTGGGGAACCAAGAGACCCAGTACTTC. Translation: CASSLLGNQETQYF.

The chain links TRBV5-1 to TRBJ2-5, with TRBD1 matching 7 bases. The J call may be incorrect, as the DNA end agrees better with TRBJ2-7. Germline CDR1 and CDR2: SGHRS and YFSETQ. This CDR3 is built from 14 residues. DNA for the CDR3: TGCGCCAGCAGCTTGGGAGGGACAGCCTACGAGCAGTACTTC. It yields the protein CASSLGGTAYEQYF.